Shown below are 8 T cell receptor beta chains from a single sample sequenced in a study of blood T cells in healthy people across ages. Alongside a J-beta primer mix, a sample-barcoded 5' primer served in a second PCR lasting roughly 6 to 12 cycles. Each CDR3 protein gets one entry after TCRdb re-called the 5' RACE reads with MiXCR. There are 700,000 or so distinct CDR3 sequences in the sample; roughly two fifths occur only once, and approximately 29% lies in the top ten. Material: blood. The origin of the receptors is an elderly man in good health.

The CDR3 reads CASSPGKVSPLHF. The DNA for the CDR3 is TGTGCCAGCAGCCCAGGGAAGGTATCACCCCTCCACTTT. The chain combines TRBV4-2 with TRBJ1-6; D possibly corresponds to TRBD1 (5 bases). Trimming removed 4 bases from V and 10 bases from J, with 11 bases in between. The CDR3 has 13 amino acids. Germline V gene lookup returns CDR1 LGHNA and CDR2 YNFKEQ.

The chain joins TRBV5-1 to TRBJ2-3; D is unclear. Trimming took off 3 bases at V and 5 bases at J, with 16 bases between the two ends. The CDR3 runs 15 residues. CDR1 and CDR2 (germline): SGHRS, YFSETQ. In DNA, the CDR3 is TGCGCCAGCAGCTCGGCCGAGACCGCTAGAGATACGCAGTATTTT. Protein: CASSSAETARDTQYF.

V and J are TRBV2 and TRBJ2-7, with TRBD1 as a possible D gene (6 bases). The V gene lost 2 bases and the J gene lost 7 bases, with 24 bases spanning the gap. The CDR3 spans 17 residues. Germline V lookup: CDR1 SNHLY, CDR2 FYNNEI. The CDR3 spells CASSEKGGQGRHNEQYF. CDR3 nucleotide sequence: TGTGCCAGCAGTGAAAAGGGTGGGCAGGGGCGGCACAATGAGCAGTACTTC.

The chain carries TRBV20-1 and TRBJ2-5; 8 bases align to TRBD2. The CDR3 length is 15 residues. The trim removed 0 bases at V and 0 bases at J, leaving 3 bases unmatched. Germline V gives CDR1 DFQATT, CDR2 SNEGSKA (reference sequence). The DNA of the CDR3 is TGCAGTGCTAGAGAGAGCGGGGGATACCAAGAGACCCAGTACTTC. Translated, it gives CSARESGGYQETQYF.

This clonotype turned up a few times. This chain connects TRBV20-1 to TRBJ1-1, with D tentatively TRBD1 (6 bases). The V end lost 5 bases, the J end lost 4 bases, and 14 bases lay between the germline ends. This CDR3 spans 13 amino acids. Germline values: CDR1 DFQATT, CDR2 SNEGSKA (reference sequence). CDR3 sequence: CSAYPMGATEAFF. The CDR3 nucleotides read TGCAGTGCTTATCCCATGGGGGCCACTGAAGCTTTCTTT.

This clonotype came up a few times. The chain uses TRBV6-2 or TRBV6-3 and TRBJ2-1; D unresolved. Trimming shortened V by 4 bases and J by 9 bases, and 13 bases separated the two germline ends. The CDR3 contains 13 residues. Per germline, CDR1 MNHEY and CDR2 SVGEGT. CDR3 sequence: CASSSDSMTEQFF. DNA of the CDR3: TGTGCCAGCAGTTCCGACTCCATGACTGAGCAGTTCTTC.

In this sample, this clonotype turned up a few times. The rearrangement links TRBV10-2 to TRBJ2-1; D not certain. The germline V and J ends were trimmed by 6 bases and 4 bases, with 13 bases remaining between them. This CDR3 spans 14 amino acids. Per the germline V gene, CDR1 is WSHSY and CDR2 is SAAADI. The CDR3 sequence is CASRAEQSYNEQFF. In DNA form, the CDR3 reads TGCGCCAGCAGGGCCGAGCAATCTTACAATGAGCAGTTCTTC.

Notes on this clonotype: A read error may produce the germline difference seen at one junction end. The V and J genes are TRBV11-2 and TRBJ2-3; TRBD2 matches at 7 bases. The CDR3 spans 18 residues. Germline values: CDR1 SGHAT, CDR2 FQNNGV. The CDR3 loop reads CASNPRTPSGGLADMQYF. The CDR3 region has the DNA TGTGCCAGCAACCCCCGTACGCCCTCGGGGGGTTTGGCAGATATGCAGTATTTT.